The 30 T cell receptor beta chains below all came from one sample that was sequenced in a study of shared clonotypes between healthy human individuals. TCRdb's copy holds only in-frame clones and misses some; the assay was immunoSEQ multiplex PCR. The table records about 1.4 million clones, more than 95% of them present only once. Sequencing was done on a sample of naive CD4+ T cells sorted from blood. Documented subset: CD45RA+ positively selected. The receptors come from a man in his thirties or forties in good health.

The chain is built from TRBV7-9 and TRBJ2-1; 14 bases are shared with TRBD2. CDR3 length: 17 amino acids. J was trimmed by 0 bases and V by 3 bases; bases with no gene match: 1. Germline lookup yields CDR1 SEHNR and CDR2 FQNEAQ (reference sequence). The CDR3 DNA sequence: TGTGCCAGCAGCTTTGGGACTAGCGGGAGCTCCTACAATGAGCAGTTCTTC. This codes for CASSFGTSGSSYNEQFF.

The gene calls are TRBV7-2 and TRBJ1-2, with D tentatively TRBD1 (6 bases). CDR3 length: 13 residues. Germline assignment: CDR1 SGHTA and CDR2 FQGNSA. V lost 6 bases, J lost 8 bases, and 16 bases lay in between. CDR3 amino acids: CASSSRQAGGYTF. DNA for the CDR3: TGTGCCAGCAGTTCTCGACAGGCTGGCGGCTACACCTTC.

The rearrangement joins TRBV6-1 to TRBJ1-5, with D possibly being TRBD1 (6 bases). Trimming stripped 7 bases from V and 6 bases from J, with 13 bases between. The CDR3 loop spans 13 amino acids. In germline, CDR1 is MNHNS, CDR2 SASEGT. The chain's CDR3 is CASTERGAQPQHF. Here the CDR3 DNA reads TGTGCCAGCACCGAAAGGGGGGCTCAGCCCCAGCATTTT.

This chain joins TRBV29-1 and TRBJ1-1; D call uncertain. CDR1 and CDR2 from the germline V gene are SQVTM and ANQGSEA. V dropped 4 bases and J dropped 3 bases, with 15 bases sitting between them. This CDR3 comprises 14 residues. This chain's CDR3 is CSVVDLVAYTEAFF. The CDR3 bases are TGCAGCGTTGTCGATCTGGTGGCTTACACTGAAGCTTTCTTT.

The chain carries TRBV30 and TRBJ1-1; perhaps TRBD1 as D (5 bases). Germline CDR1 reads GTSNPN; CDR2 reads SVGIG (reference sequence). Trimming took 5 bases from V and 4 from J, leaving 14 bases between them. There are 13 residues in the CDR3. Written as DNA, the CDR3 is TGTGCCTGGTTTTTTCCTGGGGGCACTGAAGCTTTCTTT. Translation: CAWFFPGGTEAFF.

The CDR3 sequence: CASSLSEAKNIQYF. CDR3 DNA: TGTGCCAGCAGCTTAAGCGAAGCCAAAAACATTCAGTACTTC. The rearrangement joins TRBV7-2 to TRBJ2-4; D not resolved. Trimming took 2 bases from V and 0 from J, leaving 5 bases between them. Germline CDR1 SGHTA, CDR2 FQGNSA. The CDR3 sequence is 14 residues long. Using reference TRBV7-2 and TRBJ2-4 for the parts outside the CDR3, the full variable domain is GAGVSQSPSNKVTEKGKDVELRCDPISGHTALYWYRQSLGQGLEFLIYFQGNSAPDKSGLPSDRFSAERTGGSVSTLTIQRTQQEDSAVYLCASSLSEAKNIQYFGAGTRLSVL.

The CDR3 protein is CASSFLDTQYF. The CDR3 nucleotides read TGTGCCAGCAGCTTTTTGGATACGCAGTATTTT. This chain joins TRBV7-9 and TRBJ2-3; D gene unclear. This CDR3 is 11 amino acids long. Trimming removed 3 bases from V and 6 bases from J, with 4 bases in between. Germline loops: CDR1 SEHNR, CDR2 FQNEAQ (reference sequence). The full variable domain, rest sourced from reference TRBV7-9 and TRBJ2-3, is DTGVSQNPRHKITKRGQNVTFRCDPISEHNRLYWYRQTLGQGPEFLTYFQNEAQLEKSRLLSDRFSAERPKGSFSTLEIQRTEQGDSAMYLCASSFLDTQYFGPGTRLTVL.

This sequence joins TRBV6-6 and TRBJ2-5; 7 nucleotides align to TRBD2. Germline values: CDR1 MNHNY, CDR2 SVGAGI (reference sequence). The CDR3 covers 14 residues. Unmatched junction bases numbered 7, after V lost 5 bases and J lost 4 bases. The CDR3 loop is CASSRLLATETQYF. For the CDR3, the DNA is TGTGCCAGCAGTCGACTACTAGCGACAGAGACCCAGTACTTC.

The chain employs TRBV16 and TRBJ1-1; 7 bases map to TRBD1. The germline gives CDR1 KGHSY, CDR2 FQNENV. This CDR3 has 18 amino acids. V was pared by 4 bases and J by 1 base, with 15 bases of the junction left unmatched. The CDR3 loop is CASSPTLTHRGENTEAFF. CDR3 nucleotide sequence: TGTGCCAGCAGCCCCACCTTAACTCACAGGGGCGAGAACACTGAAGCTTTCTTT.

This rearrangement joins TRBV7-3 to TRBJ2-1, with 9 bases that match TRBD2. Per germline, CDR1 SGHTA and CDR2 FQGTGA. V dropped 5 bases and J dropped 6; count of bases not matched to a gene: 5. The length of the CDR3 is 14 residues. The CDR3 loop reads CASSQGLAFNEQFF. The DNA of the CDR3 is TGTGCCAGCAGCCAGGGACTAGCTTTCAATGAGCAGTTCTTC.

The chain combines TRBV10-1 with TRBJ1-2; D is uncertain. The CDR3 runs 13 residues. Trimming cost V 0 bases and J 4 bases, with 6 bases left between them. Germline V gene lookup returns CDR1 WNHNN and CDR2 SYGVQD (reference sequence). CDR3 loop: CASSESRAYGYTF. The CDR3 DNA is TGCGCCAGCAGTGAGTCGCGGGCCTATGGCTACACCTTC.

V gene TRBV5-1 combines with J gene TRBJ1-4; 7 positions agree with TRBD1. Trimming removed 0 bases from V and 0 bases from J; junction bases left unmatched: 5. The CDR3 consists of 17 residues. From germline, CDR1 is SGHRS and CDR2 YFSETQ. CDR3 bases: TGCGCCAGCAGCTTGGACAGGGGTGGAGCAACTAATGAAAAACTGTTTTTT. Residues: CASSLDRGGATNEKLFF.

This chain links TRBV6-6 with TRBJ2-1; D may be TRBD1 (5 bases). V was cut by 0 bases and J by 3 bases, with 9 bases left in between. The CDR3 has 15 residues. Germline assignment: CDR1 MNHNY and CDR2 SVGAGI (reference sequence). The CDR3 bases are TGTGCCAGCAGTTACTCCCCAGGGCTCTACAATGAGCAGTTCTTC. It specifies CASSYSPGLYNEQFF.

This chain uses TRBV5-1 with TRBJ2-7, with 7 bases identical to TRBD1. Looked up from germline, CDR1 is SGHRS and CDR2 is YFSETQ. The ends lost 0 bases at V and 2 bases at J; junction bases unmatched: 8. This CDR3 has 16 amino acids. The CDR3 sequence: CASSLGGTDFTYEQYF. The DNA of the CDR3 is TGCGCCAGCAGCTTGGGGGGGACAGATTTCACCTACGAGCAGTACTTC.

The chain is built from TRBV5-1 and TRBJ2-1, with TRBD2 matching 10 bases. J gave up 2 bases and V 3 bases, and 11 bases lay outside the gene matches. Germline CDR1 reads SGHRS; CDR2 reads YFSETQ. The CDR3 extends over 18 amino acids. DNA of the CDR3: TGCGCCAGCAGCTCCCCGGGGAGCGGGAGGGCCCCCTACAATGAGCAGTTCTTC. Translated, it gives CASSSPGSGRAPYNEQFF.

The chain links TRBV5-5 to TRBJ1-4; D is possibly TRBD1 (5 bases). Germline CDR1 reads SGHKS; CDR2 reads YYEKEE (reference sequence). This CDR3 is 14 amino acids long. V lost 5 bases to trimming and J lost 8 bases, with 16 bases between them. The CDR3 DNA is TGTGCCAGCAGTATGGGGGGGACTCAAGAAAAACTGTTTTTT. Translating it yields CASSMGGTQEKLFF.

The genes are TRBV9 and TRBJ1-4; D may be TRBD1 (5 bases). CDR3 length: 20 amino acids. Trimming shortened V by 4 bases and J by 1 base, and 26 bases separated the two germline ends. Looked up from germline, CDR1 is SGDLS and CDR2 is YYNGEE. The CDR3 DNA reads as TGTGCCAGCAGCCCTCCCGGGTCGGGGGGGTGTGGAAAAACTAATGAAAAACTGTTTTTT. Translated: CASSPPGSGGCGKTNEKLFF.

The chain recombines TRBV6-1 with TRBJ2-6, with TRBD1 as a possible D gene (5 bases). Germline CDR1 MNHNS, CDR2 SASEGT. The CDR3 has 14 amino acids. V lost 4 bases to trimming and J lost 3 bases, with 7 bases between them. CDR3 nucleotides: TGTGCCAGCAGTGGGGGCTTTGGGGCCAACGTCCTGACTTTC. Translation: CASSGGFGANVLTF.

The chain combines TRBV30 with TRBJ1-2; D call uncertain. Between the trimmed V and J ends, which lost 3 bases and 3 bases, there was a span of 14 bases. CDR3 size: 14 residues. Germline CDR1 and CDR2: GTSNPN and SVGIG (reference sequence). The CDR3 is CAWSRNDTYYGYTF. The CDR3 DNA reads as TGTGCCTGGAGCCGTAATGACACGTACTATGGCTACACCTTC. The entire variable domain, with the rest obtained from reference TRBV30 and TRBJ1-2, is as follows: SQTIHQWPATLVQPVGSPLSLECTVEGTSNPNLYWYRQAAGRGLQLLFYSVGIGQISSEVPQNLSASRPQDRQFILSSKKLLLSDSGFYLCAWSRNDTYYGYTFGSGTRLTVV.

The chain links TRBV9 to TRBJ2-1; 9 bases match TRBD2. V lost 0 bases, J lost 8 bases, and 6 bases stayed unmatched. Germline V gives CDR1 SGDLS, CDR2 YYNGEE. This CDR3 has 15 amino acids. The chain's CDR3 is CASSVVAGGPHEQFF. The CDR3 nucleotides read TGTGCCAGCAGCGTAGTCGCGGGAGGGCCGCATGAGCAGTTCTTC. Based on the CDR3 plus reference TRBV9 and TRBJ2-1, the full variable domain is DSGVTQTPKHLITATGQRVTLRCSPRSGDLSVYWYQQSLDQGLQFLIQYYNGEERAKGNILERFSAQQFPDLHSELNLSSLELGDSALYFCASSVVAGGPHEQFFGPGTRLTVL.

The rearrangement uses TRBV19 and TRBJ1-2; TRBD1 matches 7 bases. This CDR3 is built from 14 residues. With 5 bases clipped from V and 7 bases from J, the junction kept 10 bases outside the gene matches. Germline V CDR1 and CDR2: LNHDA, SQIVND (reference sequence). The CDR3 is CASSSPGGGIGYTF. The CDR3 nucleotides are TGTGCCAGTAGTTCCCCAGGGGGGGGAATTGGCTACACCTTC.

The rearrangement uses TRBV28 and TRBJ1-5; TRBD1 matches at 8 bases. J lost 0 bases, V lost 6 bases, and 4 bases had no gene match. CDR1 and CDR2 from the germline V gene are MDHEN and SYDVKM. This CDR3 spans 15 amino acids. The CDR3 region has the DNA TGTGCCAGCAGAACAGGGGGGAATAGCAATCAGCCCCAGCATTTT. Protein: CASRTGGNSNQPQHF.

This chain joins TRBV9 and TRBJ1-2; no clear D. Germline V CDR1 and CDR2: SGDLS, YYNGEE. The CDR3 covers 14 residues. V lost 4 bases, J lost 2 bases, and 12 bases lay in between. The CDR3 DNA is TGTGCCAGCAGCCTGACAAGCAAGAACTATGGCTACACCTTC. Translated: CASSLTSKNYGYTF.

The V and J genes are TRBV2 and TRBJ1-5; TRBD1 matches 7 bases. The CDR3 is 13 amino acids. Germline V gene sequence: CDR1 SNHLY, CDR2 FYNNEI. Trimming removed 7 bases from V and 5 bases from J; junction bases left unmatched: 5. The CDR3 spells CASNPQGDQPQHF. The CDR3 nucleotides read TGTGCCAGCAATCCTCAGGGGGATCAGCCCCAGCATTTT.

This chain uses TRBV27 with TRBJ2-2; D is unresolved. The V gene lost 8 bases and the J gene lost 2 bases, with 12 bases spanning the gap. The length of the CDR3 is 14 residues. The germline gives CDR1 MNHEY, CDR2 SMNVEV (reference sequence). CDR3: CASASKGNTGELFF. The CDR3 nucleotides are TGTGCCAGCGCCTCCAAGGGAAACACCGGGGAGCTGTTTTTT.

V usage is TRBV7-9 and J usage is TRBJ2-1, with TRBD2 matching 12 bases. This CDR3 region has 15 residues. V shed 4 bases, J shed 4 bases, and the junction held 2 bases outside the gene matches. Germline V gene data show CDR1 as SEHNR and CDR2 as FQNEAQ (reference sequence). The DNA of the CDR3 is TGTGCCAGCAGCTCGGGACTAGCGGGTTACAATGAGCAGTTCTTC. Encoded protein: CASSSGLAGYNEQFF.

V gene TRBV19 combines with J gene TRBJ2-2; D perhaps matches TRBD1 (6 bases). V was clipped by 4 bases and J by 1 base, with 13 bases between them. Per germline, CDR1 LNHDA and CDR2 SQIVND (reference sequence). This CDR3 comprises 16 residues. CDR3 sequence (DNA): TGTGCCAGTAGTACTCTCGGGACACTGAACACCGGGGAGCTGTTTTTT. Its protein is CASSTLGTLNTGELFF.

This sequence joins TRBV5-1 and TRBJ1-2, with TRBD1 matching 9 bases. The CDR3 contains 17 residues. Germline CDR1 and CDR2: SGHRS and YFSETQ. V lost 4 bases to trimming and J lost 0 bases; unmatched junction nucleotides: 10. CDR3 protein: CASSGGGQGSANYGYTF. The CDR3 nucleotides are TGCGCCAGCAGCGGAGGGGGACAGGGCTCAGCTAACTATGGCTACACCTTC. Full variable domain (rest looked up from reference TRBV5-1 and TRBJ1-2): KAGVTQTPRYLIKTRGQQVTLSCSPISGHRSVSWYQQTPGQGLQFLFEYFSETQRNKGNFPGRFSGRQFSNSRSEMNVSTLELGDSALYLCASSGGGQGSANYGYTFGSGTRLTVV.

Only one count was recorded for this clone. V and J are TRBV7-6 and TRBJ2-5; a possible D gene is TRBD2 (6 bases). Germline V gives CDR1 SGHVS, CDR2 FNYEAQ. The CDR3 has 14 residues. The germline V and J ends were trimmed by 0 bases and 6 bases, with 11 bases remaining between them. This CDR3 reads CASSLAGREQTQYF. CDR3 DNA: TGTGCCAGCAGCTTAGCGGGGCGGGAACAGACCCAGTACTTC.

In nucleotides, the CDR3 is TGTGCCAGCAGCTCTTCCGCGGCGGGGCGCAGGGATACGCAGTATTTT. Translated: CASSSSAAGRRDTQYF. J is TRBJ2-3 and V is TRBV13; possibly TRBD2 for D (6 bases). V lost 4 bases to trimming and J lost 6 bases, with 20 bases between them. This CDR3 comprises 16 residues. Germline V gives CDR1 PRHDT, CDR2 FYEKMQ (reference sequence). The whole variable domain, filled in from reference TRBV13 and TRBJ2-3, reads AAGVIQSPRHLIKEKRETATLKCYPIPRHDTVYWYQQGPGQDPQFLISFYEKMQSDKGSIPDRFSAQQFSDYHSELNMSSLELGDSALYFCASSSSAAGRRDTQYFGPGTRLTVL.